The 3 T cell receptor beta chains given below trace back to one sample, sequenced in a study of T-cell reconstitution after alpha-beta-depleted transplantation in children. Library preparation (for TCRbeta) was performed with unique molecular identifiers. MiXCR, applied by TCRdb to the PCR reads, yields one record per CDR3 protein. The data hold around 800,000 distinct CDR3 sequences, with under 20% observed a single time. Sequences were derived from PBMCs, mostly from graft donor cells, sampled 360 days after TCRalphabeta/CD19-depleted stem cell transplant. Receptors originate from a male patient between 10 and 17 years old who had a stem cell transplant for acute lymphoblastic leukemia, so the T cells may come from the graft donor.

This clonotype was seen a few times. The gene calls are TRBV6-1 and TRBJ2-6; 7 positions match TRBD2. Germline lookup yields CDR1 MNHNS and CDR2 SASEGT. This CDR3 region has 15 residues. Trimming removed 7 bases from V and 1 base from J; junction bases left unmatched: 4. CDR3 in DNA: TGTGCCAGCACCTGGACTAGGTCTGGGGCCAACGTCCTGACTTTC. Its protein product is CASTWTRSGANVLTF.

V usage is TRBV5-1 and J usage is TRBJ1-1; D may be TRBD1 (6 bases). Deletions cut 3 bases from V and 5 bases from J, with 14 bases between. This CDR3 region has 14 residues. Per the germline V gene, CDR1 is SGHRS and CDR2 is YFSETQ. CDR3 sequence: CASSSVQGGTEAFF. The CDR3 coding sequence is TGCGCCAGCAGCTCGGTACAGGGTGGGACTGAAGCTTTCTTT.

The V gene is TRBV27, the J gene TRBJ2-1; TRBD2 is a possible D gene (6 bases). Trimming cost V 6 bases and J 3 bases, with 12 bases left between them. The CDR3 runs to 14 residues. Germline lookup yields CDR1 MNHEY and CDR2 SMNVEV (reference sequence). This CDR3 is CASSPNGGYNEQFF. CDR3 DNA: TGTGCCAGCAGCCCAAACGGGGGCTACAATGAGCAGTTCTTC.